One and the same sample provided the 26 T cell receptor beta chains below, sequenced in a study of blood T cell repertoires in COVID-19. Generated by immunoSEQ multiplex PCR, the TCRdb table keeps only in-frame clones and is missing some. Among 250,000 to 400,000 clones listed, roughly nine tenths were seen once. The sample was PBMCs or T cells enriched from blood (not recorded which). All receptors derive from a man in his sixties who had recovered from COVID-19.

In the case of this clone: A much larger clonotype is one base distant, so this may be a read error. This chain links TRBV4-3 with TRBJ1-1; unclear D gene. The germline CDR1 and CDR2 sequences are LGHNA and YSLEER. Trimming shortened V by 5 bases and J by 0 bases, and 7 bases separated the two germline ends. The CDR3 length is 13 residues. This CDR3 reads CASSLDMNTEAFF. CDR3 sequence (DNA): TGCGCCAGCAGCTTAGATATGAACACTGAAGCTTTCTTT.

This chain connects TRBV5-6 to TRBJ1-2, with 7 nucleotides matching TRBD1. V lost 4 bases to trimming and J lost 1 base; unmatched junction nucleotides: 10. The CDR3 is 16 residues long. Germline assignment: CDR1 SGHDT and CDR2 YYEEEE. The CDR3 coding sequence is TGTGCCAGCAGCACTAGGACAGGAACCATTAACTATGGCTACACCTTC. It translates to CASSTRTGTINYGYTF.

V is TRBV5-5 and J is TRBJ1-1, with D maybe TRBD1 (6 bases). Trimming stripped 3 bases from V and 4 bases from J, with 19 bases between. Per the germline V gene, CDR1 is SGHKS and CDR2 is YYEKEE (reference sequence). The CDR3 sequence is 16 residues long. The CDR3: CASSSTLGTKSTEAFF. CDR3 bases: TGTGCCAGCAGCTCGACGCTCGGGACAAAAAGCACTGAAGCTTTCTTT.

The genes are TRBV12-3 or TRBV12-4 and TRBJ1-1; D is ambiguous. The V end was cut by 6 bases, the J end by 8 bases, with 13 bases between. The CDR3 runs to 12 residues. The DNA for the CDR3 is TGTGCCAGCAGGAGCGGAGTTCAAGAAGCTTTCTTT. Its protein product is CASRSGVQEAFF.

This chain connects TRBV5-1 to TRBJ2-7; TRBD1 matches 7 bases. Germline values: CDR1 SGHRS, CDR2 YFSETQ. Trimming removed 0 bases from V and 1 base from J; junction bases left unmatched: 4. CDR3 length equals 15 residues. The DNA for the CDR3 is TGCGCCAGCAGCTTGGAGGGACAGAATTCCTACGAGCAGTACTTC. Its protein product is CASSLEGQNSYEQYF. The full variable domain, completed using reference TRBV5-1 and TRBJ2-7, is KAGVTQTPRYLIKTRGQQVTLSCSPISGHRSVSWYQQTPGQGLQFLFEYFSETQRNKGNFPGRFSGRQFSNSRSEMNVSTLELGDSALYLCASSLEGQNSYEQYFGPGTRLTVT.

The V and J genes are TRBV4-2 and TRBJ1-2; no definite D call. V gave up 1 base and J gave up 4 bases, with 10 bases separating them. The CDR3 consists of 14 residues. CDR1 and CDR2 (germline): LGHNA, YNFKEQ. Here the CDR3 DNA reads TGTGCCAGCAGCCAAGGGCAGGCCCCCTATGGCTACACCTTC. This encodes CASSQGQAPYGYTF.

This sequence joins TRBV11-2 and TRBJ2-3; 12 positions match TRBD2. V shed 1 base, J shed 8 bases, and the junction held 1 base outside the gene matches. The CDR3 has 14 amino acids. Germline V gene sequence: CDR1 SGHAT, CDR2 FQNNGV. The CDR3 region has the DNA TGTGCCAGCAGCTTAGGGACTAGCGGGGCTACGCAGTATTTT. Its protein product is CASSLGTSGATQYF.

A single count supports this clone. CDR3 loop: CSVGDRAYEQYF. In nucleotides, the CDR3 is TGCAGCGTTGGGGACAGGGCCTACGAGCAGTACTTC. The chain links TRBV29-1 to TRBJ2-7; 9 positions agree with TRBD1. The CDR3 consists of 12 residues. Germline values: CDR1 SQVTM, CDR2 ANQGSEA. J lost 2 bases, V lost 4 bases, and 0 bases had no gene match.

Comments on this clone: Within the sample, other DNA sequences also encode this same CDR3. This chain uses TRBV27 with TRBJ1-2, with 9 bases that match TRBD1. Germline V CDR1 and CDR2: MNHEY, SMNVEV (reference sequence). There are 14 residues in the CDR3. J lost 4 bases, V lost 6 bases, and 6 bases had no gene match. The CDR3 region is CASSPPGQGYGYTF. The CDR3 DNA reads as TGTGCCAGCAGCCCGCCGGGACAGGGCTATGGCTACACCTTC.

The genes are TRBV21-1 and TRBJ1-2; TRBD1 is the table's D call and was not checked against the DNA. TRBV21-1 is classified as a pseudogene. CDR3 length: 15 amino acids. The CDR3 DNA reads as TGTGCCAGCACCTTAAGTGGGCAGGGCTTATATGGCTACACCTTC. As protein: CASTLSGQGLYGYTF.

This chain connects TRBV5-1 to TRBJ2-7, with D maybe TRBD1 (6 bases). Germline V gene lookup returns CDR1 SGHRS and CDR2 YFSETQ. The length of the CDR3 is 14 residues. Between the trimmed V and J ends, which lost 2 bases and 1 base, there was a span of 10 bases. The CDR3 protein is CASSLGGDSYEQYF. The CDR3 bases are TGCGCCAGCAGCTTAGGGGGAGATTCCTACGAGCAGTACTTC.

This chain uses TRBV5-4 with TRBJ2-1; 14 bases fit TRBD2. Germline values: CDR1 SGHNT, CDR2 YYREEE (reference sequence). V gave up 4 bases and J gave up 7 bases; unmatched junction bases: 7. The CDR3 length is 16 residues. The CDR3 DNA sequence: TGTGCCAGCAGCCCCGGACTAGCGGGAGGTGGGAATGAGCAGTTCTTC. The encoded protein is CASSPGLAGGGNEQFF.

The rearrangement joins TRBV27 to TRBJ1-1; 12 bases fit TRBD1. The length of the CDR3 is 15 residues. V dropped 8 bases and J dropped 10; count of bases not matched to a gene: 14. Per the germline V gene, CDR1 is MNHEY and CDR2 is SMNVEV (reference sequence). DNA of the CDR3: TGTGCCAGCTCTAGTCCGACCGGGACAGGGGGCTCAGCTTTCTTT. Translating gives CASSSPTGTGGSAFF.

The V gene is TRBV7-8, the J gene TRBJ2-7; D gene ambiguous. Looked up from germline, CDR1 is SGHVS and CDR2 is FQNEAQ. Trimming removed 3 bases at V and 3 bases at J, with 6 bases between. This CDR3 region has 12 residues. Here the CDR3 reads CASSLRGYEQYF. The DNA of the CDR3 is TGTGCCAGCAGCTTGCGCGGCTACGAGCAGTACTTC. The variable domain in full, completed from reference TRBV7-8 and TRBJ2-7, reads GAGVSQSPRYKVAKRGQDVALRCDPISGHVSLFWYQQALGQGPEFLTYFQNEAQLDKSGLPSDRFFAERPEGSVSTLKIQRTQQEDSAVYLCASSLRGYEQYFGPGTRLTVT.

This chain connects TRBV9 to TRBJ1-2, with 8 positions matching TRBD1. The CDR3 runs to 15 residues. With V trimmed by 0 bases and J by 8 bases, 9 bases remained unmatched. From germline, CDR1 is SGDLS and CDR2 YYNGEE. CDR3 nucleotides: TGTGCCAGCAGCGTAGATCCCTCCGGACAGGGAGGCTACACCTTC. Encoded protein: CASSVDPSGQGGYTF.

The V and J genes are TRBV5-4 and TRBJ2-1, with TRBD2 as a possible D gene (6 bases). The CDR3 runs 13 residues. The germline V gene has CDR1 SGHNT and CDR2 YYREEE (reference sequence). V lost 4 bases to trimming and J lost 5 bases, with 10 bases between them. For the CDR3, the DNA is TGTGCCAGCAGCCGGGACTTCAACAATGAGCAGTTCTTC. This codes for CASSRDFNNEQFF.

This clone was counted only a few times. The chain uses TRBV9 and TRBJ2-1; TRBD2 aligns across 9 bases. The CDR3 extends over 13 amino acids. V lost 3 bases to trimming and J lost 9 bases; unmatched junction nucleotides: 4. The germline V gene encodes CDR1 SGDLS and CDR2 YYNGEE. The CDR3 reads CASSAGLAGEQFF. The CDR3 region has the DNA TGTGCCAGCAGCGCGGGACTAGCCGGTGAGCAGTTCTTC.

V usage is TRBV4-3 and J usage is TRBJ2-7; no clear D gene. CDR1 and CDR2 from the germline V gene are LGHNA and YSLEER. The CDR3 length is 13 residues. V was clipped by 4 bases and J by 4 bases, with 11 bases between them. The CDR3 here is CASSRLVGYEQYF. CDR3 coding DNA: TGCGCCAGCAGCCGTCTAGTGGGTTACGAGCAGTACTTC.

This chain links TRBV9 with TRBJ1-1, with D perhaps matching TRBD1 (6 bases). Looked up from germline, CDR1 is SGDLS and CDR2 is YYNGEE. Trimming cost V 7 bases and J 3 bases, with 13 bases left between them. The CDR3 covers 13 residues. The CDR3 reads CASRQVIDTEAFF. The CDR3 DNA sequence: TGTGCCAGCCGACAGGTTATAGACACTGAAGCTTTCTTT. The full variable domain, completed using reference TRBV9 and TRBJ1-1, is DSGVTQTPKHLITATGQRVTLRCSPRSGDLSVYWYQQSLDQGLQFLIQYYNGEERAKGNILERFSAQQFPDLHSELNLSSLELGDSALYFCASRQVIDTEAFFGQGTRLTVV.

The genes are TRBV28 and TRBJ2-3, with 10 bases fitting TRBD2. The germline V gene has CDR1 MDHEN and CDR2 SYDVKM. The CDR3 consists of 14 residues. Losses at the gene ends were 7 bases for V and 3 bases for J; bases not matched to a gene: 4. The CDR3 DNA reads TGTGCCAGCACCCCTAGCGGGAGTACAGATACGCAGTATTTT. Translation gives CASTPSGSTDTQYF.

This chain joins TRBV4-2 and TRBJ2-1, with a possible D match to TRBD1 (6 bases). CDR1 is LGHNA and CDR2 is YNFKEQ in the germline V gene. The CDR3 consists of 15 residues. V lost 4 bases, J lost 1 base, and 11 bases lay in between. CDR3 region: CASSPTGSSYNEQFF. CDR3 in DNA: TGTGCCAGCAGCCCTACAGGGTCGTCCTACAATGAGCAGTTCTTC.

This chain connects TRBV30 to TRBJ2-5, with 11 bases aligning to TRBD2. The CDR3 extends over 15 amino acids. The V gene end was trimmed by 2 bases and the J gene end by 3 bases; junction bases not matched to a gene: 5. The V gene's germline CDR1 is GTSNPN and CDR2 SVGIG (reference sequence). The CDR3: CAWSLGLAEKETQYF. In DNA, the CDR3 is TGTGCCTGGAGTTTGGGACTAGCGGAGAAAGAGACCCAGTACTTC. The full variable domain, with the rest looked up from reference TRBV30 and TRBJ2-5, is SQTIHQWPATLVQPVGSPLSLECTVEGTSNPNLYWYRQAAGRGLQLLFYSVGIGQISSEVPQNLSASRPQDRQFILSSKKLLLSDSGFYLCAWSLGLAEKETQYFGPGTRLLVL.

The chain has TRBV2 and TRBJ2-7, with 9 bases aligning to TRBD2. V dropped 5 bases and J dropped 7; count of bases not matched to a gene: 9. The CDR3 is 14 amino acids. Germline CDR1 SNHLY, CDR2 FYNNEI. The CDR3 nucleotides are TGTGCCAGCAGTATCATTAGCGGGGGTAGGGAGCAGTACTTC. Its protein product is CASSIISGGREQYF.

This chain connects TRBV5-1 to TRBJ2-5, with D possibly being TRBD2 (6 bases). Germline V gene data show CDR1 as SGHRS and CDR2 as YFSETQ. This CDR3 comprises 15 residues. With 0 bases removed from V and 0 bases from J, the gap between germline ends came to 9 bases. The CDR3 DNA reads TGCGCCAGCAGCTTGGGGCGGGGCAACCAAGAGACCCAGTACTTC. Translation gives CASSLGRGNQETQYF. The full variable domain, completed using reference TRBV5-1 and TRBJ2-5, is KAGVTQTPRYLIKTRGQQVTLSCSPISGHRSVSWYQQTPGQGLQFLFEYFSETQRNKGNFPGRFSGRQFSNSRSEMNVSTLELGDSALYLCASSLGRGNQETQYFGPGTRLLVL.

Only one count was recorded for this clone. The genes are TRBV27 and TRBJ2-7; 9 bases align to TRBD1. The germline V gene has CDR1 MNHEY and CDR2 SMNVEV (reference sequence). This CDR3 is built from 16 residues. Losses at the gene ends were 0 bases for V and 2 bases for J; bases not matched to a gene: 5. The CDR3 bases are TGTGCCAGCAGTTTATCCGGACAGGGGAATACCTACGAGCAGTACTTC. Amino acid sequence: CASSLSGQGNTYEQYF.

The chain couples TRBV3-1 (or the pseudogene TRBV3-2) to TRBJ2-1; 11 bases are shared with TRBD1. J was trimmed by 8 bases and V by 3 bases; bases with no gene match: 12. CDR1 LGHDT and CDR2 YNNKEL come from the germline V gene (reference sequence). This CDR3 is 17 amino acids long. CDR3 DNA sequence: TGTGCCAGCAGCCACTCCGCGGGTGGACAGGGGGCCTATGAGCAGTTCTTC. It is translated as CASSHSAGGQGAYEQFF.